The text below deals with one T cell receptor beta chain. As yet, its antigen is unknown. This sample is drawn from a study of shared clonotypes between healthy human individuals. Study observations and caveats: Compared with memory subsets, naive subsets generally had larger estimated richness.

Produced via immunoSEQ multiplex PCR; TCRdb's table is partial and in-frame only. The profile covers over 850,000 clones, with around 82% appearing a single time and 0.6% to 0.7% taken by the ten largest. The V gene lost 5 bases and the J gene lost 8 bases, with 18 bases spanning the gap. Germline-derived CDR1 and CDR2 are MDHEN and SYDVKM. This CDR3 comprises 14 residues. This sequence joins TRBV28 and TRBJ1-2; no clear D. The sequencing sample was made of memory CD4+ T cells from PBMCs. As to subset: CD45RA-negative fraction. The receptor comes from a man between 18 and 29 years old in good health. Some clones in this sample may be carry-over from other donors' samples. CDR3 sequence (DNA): TGTGCCAGCAGTACCTCGCGTGGAGGCGGGGGCTACACCTTC. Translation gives CASSTSRGGGGYTF.